The 19 T cell receptor beta chains reported below all come from one sample, sequenced in a study of T cell repertoires in cytomegalovirus infection. These receptors' targets are unknown. TCRdb independently ran MiXCR on the reads; one entry per CDR3 protein. The profile shows under 150,000 distinct CDR3 sequences, approximately 24% of them singletons. Material for sequencing was PBMCs, sequenced either directly or after in vitro stimulation (not recorded which). All receptors derive from a human donor in good health (CMV status not recorded). Some clones in this sample may be carry-over from other donors' samples.

This chain uses TRBV10-3 with TRBJ2-7; either TRBD1 or TRBD2 may fit D (5 bases each). V was trimmed by 3 bases and J by 6 bases, leaving 27 bases between them. Germline V lookup: CDR1 ENHRY, CDR2 SYGVKD. The CDR3 has 18 amino acids. The CDR3 DNA sequence: TGTGCCATCAGTGAACGGCCCGAAGCTAGCCCGGGAAGGGGCGAGCAGTACTTC. Amino acid sequence: CAISERPEASPGRGEQYF.

This clonotype turned up a few times. This chain joins TRBV7-2 and TRBJ2-2; 9 bases line up with TRBD1. Per the germline V gene, CDR1 is SGHTA and CDR2 is FQGNSA. The CDR3 runs 15 residues. Trimming cost V 5 bases and J 6 bases; bases outside gene matches: 7. CDR3 sequence: CASSLTGGNAGELFF. CDR3 DNA sequence: TGTGCCAGCAGCCTCACAGGGGGCAACGCCGGGGAGCTGTTTTTT.

J is TRBJ2-3 and V is TRBV6-6; 7 nucleotides match TRBD2. The CDR3 length is 15 residues. CDR1 and CDR2 (germline): MNHNY, SVGAGI (reference sequence). With 6 bases clipped from V and 5 bases from J, the junction kept 11 bases outside the gene matches. The CDR3 bases are TGTGCCAGCAGCCAAAGCGGGACGAGCCGAGATACGCAGTATTTT. Translation: CASSQSGTSRDTQYF.

This clonotype showed up many times. The gene calls are TRBV11-1 and TRBJ1-5, with no clear D. The germline CDR1 and CDR2 sequences are SGHAT and FQDESV (reference sequence). Deletions cut 3 bases from V and 4 bases from J, with 7 bases between. The CDR3 sequence is 13 residues long. The CDR3 sequence: CASSLAENQPQHF. The CDR3 DNA sequence: TGTGCCAGCAGCTTGGCAGAGAATCAGCCCCAGCATTTT.

This clonotype was observed a few times. The chain is built from TRBV7-9 and TRBJ1-1; D perhaps matches TRBD1 (5 bases). This CDR3 is 13 amino acids long. V lost 1 base and J 5 bases, leaving 8 bases between the germline ends. Germline V gene data show CDR1 as SEHNR and CDR2 as FQNEAQ (reference sequence). CDR3 residues: CASSLGTRTEAFF. The CDR3 DNA reads as TGTGCCAGCAGCTTAGGGACAAGGACTGAAGCTTTCTTT.

This clonotype was seen more than once but under ten times. The chain joins TRBV7-2 to TRBJ1-1; D call uncertain. The CDR3 loop spans 16 amino acids. From germline, CDR1 is SGHTA and CDR2 FQGNSA. Trimming took 2 bases from V and 5 from J, leaving 18 bases between them. The CDR3 here is CASSLYLGSGRTEAFF. In DNA, the CDR3 is TGTGCCAGCAGCTTATATCTTGGTTCCGGCCGGACTGAAGCTTTCTTT. The entire variable domain, with the rest obtained from reference TRBV7-2 and TRBJ1-1, is as follows: GAGVSQSPSNKVTEKGKDVELRCDPISGHTALYWYRQSLGQGLEFLIYFQGNSAPDKSGLPSDRFSAERTGGSVSTLTIQRTQQEDSAVYLCASSLYLGSGRTEAFFGQGTRLTVV.

This clonotype has more than one count but fewer than ten. The V gene is TRBV7-2, the J gene TRBJ2-2; D is ambiguous. The CDR3 sequence is 16 residues long. V was shortened by 1 base and J by 0 bases, with 9 bases between the two germline ends. Germline-derived CDR1 and CDR2 are SGHTA and FQGNSA. CDR3 sequence reads: CASSLDIIPNTGELFF. The DNA of the CDR3 is TGTGCCAGCAGCTTAGATATAATCCCGAACACCGGGGAGCTGTTTTTT.

This clonotype was counted between two and nine times. The chain couples TRBV6-1 to TRBJ2-7; possibly TRBD1 for D (6 bases). This CDR3 region has 13 residues. The V gene lost 8 bases and the J gene lost 2 bases, with 13 bases spanning the gap. Germline assignment: CDR1 MNHNS and CDR2 SASEGT. The CDR3, as DNA: TGTGCCAGCCGCCTTAACAGGGCCTACGAGCAGTACGTC. This encodes CASRLNRAYEQYV.

The rearrangement uses TRBV19 and TRBJ1-4, with no clear D. Looked up from germline, CDR1 is LNHDA and CDR2 is SQIVND (reference sequence). The CDR3 totals 13 residues. V lost 7 bases and J lost 8, with 14 bases in between. Written as DNA, the CDR3 is TGTGCCAGTACCCCCTGGAGCGGGGAAAAACTGTTTTTT. It translates to CASTPWSGEKLFF.

This clonotype was picked up a small number of times. The rearrangement joins TRBV11-2 to TRBJ2-5; possible D gene TRBD2, 6 bases. Looked up from germline, CDR1 is SGHAT and CDR2 is FQNNGV. This CDR3 has 14 amino acids. Between the trimmed V and J ends, which lost 1 base and 5 bases, there was a span of 11 bases. This CDR3 reads CASSLAGAEETQYF. The CDR3 DNA reads TGTGCCAGCAGCTTAGCGGGAGCGGAGGAGACCCAGTACTTC.

This clonotype was seen a handful of times. The rearrangement joins TRBV6-2 or TRBV6-3 to TRBJ1-2; 8 nucleotides agree with TRBD1. After removal of 5 bases from V and 3 bases from J, the junction contained 5 bases not matched to a gene. The CDR3 is 14 amino acids. In germline, CDR1 is MNHEY, CDR2 SVGEGT. The CDR3 loop reads CASSRDRLDYGYTF. The CDR3 region has the DNA TGTGCCAGCAGTCGGGACAGGTTGGACTATGGCTACACCTTC.

V and J are TRBV6-2 or TRBV6-3 and TRBJ2-1; perhaps TRBD2 as D (5 bases). V gave up 0 bases and J gave up 4 bases, with 7 bases separating them. The germline V gene has CDR1 MNHEY and CDR2 SVGEGT. The CDR3 runs 14 residues. Written as DNA, the CDR3 is TGTGCCAGCAGTTACTCAGGAGGTTACAATGAGCAGTTCTTC. This sequence encodes CASSYSGGYNEQFF.

The sample holds a few counts of this clonotype. The rearrangement joins TRBV7-9 to TRBJ1-1; possibly TRBD1 for D (6 bases). Trimming took off 3 bases at V and 8 bases at J, with 10 bases between the two ends. CDR3 length equals 12 residues. CDR1 SEHNR and CDR2 FQNEAQ come from the germline V gene (reference sequence). For the CDR3, the DNA is TGTGCCAGCAGCTTTCAGGACAGAGAAGCTTTCTTT. Translated, it gives CASSFQDREAFF.

The genes are TRBV9 and TRBJ2-1, with D unclear. Germline V gene lookup returns CDR1 SGDLS and CDR2 YYNGEE. Trimming removed 3 bases from V and 2 bases from J, with 3 bases in between. This CDR3 is built from 12 residues. The CDR3: CASSGPYNEQFF. The DNA of the CDR3 is TGTGCCAGCAGCGGCCCCTACAATGAGCAGTTCTTC.

CDR3 DNA: TGTGCCAGCAGTCACCCGGGACTAGCGGGAGGGTGGGCAGATACGCAGTATTTT. Its protein is CASSHPGLAGGWADTQYF. The rearrangement uses TRBV27 and TRBJ2-3, with 16 bases lining up with TRBD2. Germline CDR1 MNHEY, CDR2 SMNVEV (reference sequence). This CDR3 is 18 amino acids long. The junction had 9 bases not matched to a gene; V was cut back by 5 bases and J by 4 bases.

A single count supports this clonotype. This sequence joins TRBV19 and TRBJ1-1; a possible D gene is TRBD1 (6 bases). Germline V gene sequence: CDR1 LNHDA, CDR2 SQIVND (reference sequence). Trimming shortened V by 5 bases and J by 3 bases, and 13 bases separated the two germline ends. The CDR3 is made up of 14 amino acids. This CDR3 is CASSPGQRDTEAFF. CDR3 in DNA: TGTGCCAGTAGTCCGGGACAACGTGACACTGAAGCTTTCTTT.

The rearrangement uses TRBV19 and TRBJ1-1; D is unresolved. Trimming pared 4 bases from V and 2 bases from J, leaving 8 bases between. Germline CDR1 is LNHDA and CDR2 is SQIVND (reference sequence). The CDR3 contains 13 residues. The CDR3 DNA sequence: TGTGCCAGTAGTAGGGAAGGAAACACTGAAGCTTTCTTT. Translation: CASSREGNTEAFF.

The chain employs TRBV7-2 and TRBJ2-3; D is unclear. The CDR3 consists of 15 residues. The germline gives CDR1 SGHTA, CDR2 FQGNSA. V was shortened by 5 bases and J by 2 bases, with 14 bases between the two germline ends. This chain's CDR3 is CASSPGQVFTDTQYF. The DNA of the CDR3 is TGTGCCAGCAGCCCGGGCCAGGTTTTCACAGATACGCAGTATTTT.

This clonotype was seen repeatedly, ten times or more. This chain joins TRBV5-6 and TRBJ1-5, with D possibly matching TRBD1 (5 bases). CDR3 length: 15 residues. Between the trimmed V and J ends, which lost 4 bases and 6 bases, there was a span of 17 bases. Germline-derived CDR1 and CDR2 are SGHDT and YYEEEE. This CDR3 reads CASSLTGGRGQPQHF. The CDR3, as DNA: TGTGCCAGCAGCCTAACAGGAGGCCGGGGTCAGCCCCAGCATTTT.